This T cell receptor (beta chain) was recovered during a study of response to subunit inactivated influenza vaccine. TCRdb re-called the RT-PCR reads through MiXCR, storing one row per CDR3 protein. The table has hundreds of thousands of distinct CDR3 sequences, approximately 14% seen once. With respect to this clonotype: Its antigen is undetermined.

Whole-study results and caveats: The authors offered the suggestion that each seasonal influenza vaccination recruits few new T cells.

Specimen: PBMCs from blood, collected 11 to 12 days after vaccination. This receptor was taken from a man aged 50 or older who received an inactivated influenza vaccine.

The CDR3 DNA sequence: TGTGCCAGCAGCTTAGTTGGTAGCGGGGCCGCTCTGGGGAACATTCAGTACTTC. It translates to CASSLVGSGAALGNIQYF. The V gene is TRBV7-8, the J gene TRBJ2-4, with 8 bases that match TRBD2. The CDR3 is 18 amino acids. The germline gives CDR1 SGHVS, CDR2 FQNEAQ. J lost 7 bases, V lost 1 base, and 15 bases had no gene match.